This is a list of T cell receptor beta chains from one sample in a study of beta chain features in type 1 diabetes. Using immunoSEQ multiplex PCR, the repertoire was profiled, and TCRdb retains in-frame clones only, with some absent. Of roughly 40,000 clones listed, around 60% are singletons. The sequencing sample was made of Tregs from blood. These receptors were obtained from a young woman in good health. Both conserved end residues are trimmed from each CDR3. The D gene is left open where the match is weak.

d_call j_call v_call cdr3_aa
TRBD1 TRBJ2-2 TRBV11-1 ASSVTGGGTGELF
TRBD2 - TRBV18 ASSPLGLAGDYEQY
- TRBJ1-4 TRBV28 ASNYQGSNEKLF
- TRBJ2-5 TRBV28 ASSFLQETQY
TRBD1 TRBJ1-4 TRBV9 ASSGTANEKLF
TRBD1 TRBJ1-1 TRBV19 ASRHRGNTEAF
TRBD2 TRBJ2-7 TRBV5-1 ASRLTSGYSYEQY
- TRBJ2-2 TRBV6-5 ASSYLGPGNTGELF
- TRBJ2-6 TRBV10-3 AISDRANVLT
TRBD2 TRBJ2-1 TRBV27 ASRAGTRINEQF
- TRBJ2-2 TRBV2 ASSTLELLNTGELF
TRBD1 TRBJ1-2 TRBV19 ASMAGQGDYGYT
- TRBJ2-7 TRBV7-2 ASSTWTVLYEQY
TRBD1 TRBJ2-1 TRBV6-5 ASIGQGARNEQF
TRBD2 TRBJ2-1 TRBV6-6 ASRSRSGSSYNEQF
- TRBJ1-2 TRBV7-2 ASSPGVGYGYT
TRBD2 TRBJ2-3 TRBV7-9 ASSLRVTWTSATDTQY
- TRBJ1-2 TRBV30 AGDGANYGYT
TRBD1 TRBJ2-7 TRBV4-2 ASSQDTGQGASYEQY
TRBD1 TRBJ1-3 TRBV7-9 ASSLRDTGGNTIY
TRBD1 TRBJ1-6 TRBV6-5 ASSYGQGDNSPLH
- TRBJ2-1 TRBV11-2 ASSLDDFSRSVGASNEQF
- TRBJ2-5 TRBV11-3 ASSLDVRETQY
- TRBJ1-2 TRBV29-1 SVDGYT
- TRBJ1-2 TRBV28 ASSLSPEARGYT
TRBD1 TRBJ1-4 TRBV7-9 ASSVGGAEKLF
TRBD1 TRBJ1-4 TRBV6-5 ASRLQGAGEKLF
- TRBJ2-1 TRBV6-6 ASNGYNEQF
- TRBJ2-3 TRBV29-1 SVLRATSTDTQY
TRBD2 TRBJ2-7 TRBV28 ASSSGVSYEQY
- TRBJ2-1 TRBV30 AWSVKYGLLEQF
TRBD2 TRBJ2-7 TRBV18 ASSLGPAGGREQY
- TRBJ1-2 TRBV7-2 ASSLVAGTNYGYT